Detailed here is one T cell receptor (beta chain). Its antigen is not identified. The entry originates in a study of cytomegalovirus exposure and HLA in healthy donors. Study context: In a previous analysis, around 110 million unique TCR beta sequences were found from roughly 180 million T cells.

Findings and limits, study-wide: Earlier analysis looked at TCR beta V segments, and most were productive about 90% or about 30% of the time. A later analysis, which compared TCR beta chains of equal frequency, found the HLA-associated ones more clonally expanded.

Donors consisted of healthy bone marrow donors. The PCR ran on 60 Vbeta and 13 Jbeta primers. Assay: immunoSEQ multiplex PCR; the TCRdb copy retains only in-frame clones and omits some. The repertoire holds nearly 110,000 clones, with more than 65% as singletons. The sequence derives from a man aged 30-40 years in good health and CMV-seronegative. Input material: PBMCs.

The CDR3 region is CASRALGPLSSYNEQFF. CDR3 in DNA: TGCGCCAGCAGGGCCCTGGGGCCGCTCAGCTCCTACAATGAGCAGTTCTTC. The chain couples TRBV4-1 to TRBJ2-1; tentatively, D is TRBD1 (5 bases). The germline V gene encodes CDR1 MGHRA and CDR2 YSYEKL. This CDR3 spans 17 amino acids. Trimming took 6 bases from V and 0 from J, leaving 18 bases between them.